The 27 T cell receptor beta chains reported below all come from one sample, sequenced in a study of blood T cell repertoires in COVID-19. Sequencing was performed with immunoSEQ multiplex PCR; in TCRdb, only in-frame clones are kept and a portion is missing. The repertoire holds approximately 210,000 clones, with 65% to 90% as singletons. What was sequenced was peripheral blood. The origin of the receptors is a middle-aged man with COVID-19, enrolled during active disease.

The DNA of the CDR3 is TGTGCCAGCAGCTTATCGTCGTGGGAGAACAATGAGCAGTTCTTC. As protein: CASSLSSWENNEQFF. The rearrangement links TRBV11-2 to TRBJ2-1, with D perhaps TRBD2 (5 bases). Trimming pared 2 bases from V and 5 bases from J, leaving 13 bases between. Per germline, CDR1 SGHAT and CDR2 FQNNGV. This CDR3 is built from 15 residues. The full variable domain, completed using reference TRBV11-2 and TRBJ2-1, is EAGVAQSPRYKIIEKRQSVAFWCNPISGHATLYWYQQILGQGPKLLIQFQNNGVVDDSQLPKDRFSAERLKGVDSTLKIQPAKLEDSAVYLCASSLSSWENNEQFFGPGTRLTVL.

The chain employs TRBV5-4 and TRBJ1-1, with unresolved D. V was pared by 7 bases and J by 2 bases, with 12 bases between. Germline V CDR1 and CDR2: SGHNT, YYREEE (reference sequence). The CDR3 sequence is 13 residues long. The CDR3 loop is CASRGRSNTEAFF. The DNA for the CDR3 is TGTGCCAGCCGCGGGAGAAGTAACACTGAAGCTTTCTTT.

J is TRBJ1-6 and V is TRBV3-1 (or the pseudogene TRBV3-2), with D perhaps TRBD1 (5 bases). Germline values: CDR1 LGHDT, CDR2 YNNKEL (reference sequence). Trimming cost V 2 bases and J 7 bases, with 12 bases left between them. The CDR3 consists of 15 residues. As DNA, the CDR3 is TGTGCCAGCAGCCAAATGGGTCAGGGAAATTCACCCCTCCACTTT. Its translation: CASSQMGQGNSPLHF.

This chain links TRBV6-2 or TRBV6-3 with TRBJ2-3; 8 positions match TRBD2. V trimming: 2 bases; J trimming: 0 bases; junction bases outside the gene matches: 10. Germline-derived CDR1 and CDR2 are MNHEY and SVGEGT. The CDR3 is 18 amino acids. The CDR3 sequence is CASSYLLGLAHSTDTQYF. As DNA, the CDR3 is TGTGCCAGCAGTTACCTCCTTGGACTAGCCCATAGCACAGATACGCAGTATTTT.

The sample holds a few counts of this clone. The chain combines TRBV6-6 with TRBJ2-7; 7 bases line up with TRBD2. Trimming removed 6 bases from V and 2 bases from J; junction bases left unmatched: 7. This CDR3 spans 14 amino acids. Germline values: CDR1 MNHNY, CDR2 SVGAGI (reference sequence). CDR3 amino acids: CASSRTSVTYEQYF. Written as DNA, the CDR3 is TGTGCCAGCAGCCGAACTAGCGTAACCTACGAGCAGTACTTC.

This rearrangement joins TRBV27 to TRBJ1-1, with D hard to call. CDR3 length: 15 residues. V lost 5 bases to trimming and J lost 2 bases, with 15 bases between them. Germline-derived CDR1 and CDR2 are MNHEY and SMNVEV (reference sequence). The CDR3 loop is CASSPFFGGNTEAFF. The CDR3 DNA is TGTGCCAGCAGTCCCTTTTTCGGCGGTAACACTGAAGCTTTCTTT.

The chain is built from TRBV7-9 and TRBJ1-6; D not resolved. The germline V and J ends were trimmed by 8 bases and 8 bases, with 16 bases remaining between them. This CDR3 comprises 14 residues. Germline V lookup: CDR1 SEHNR, CDR2 FQNEAQ (reference sequence). Here the CDR3 DNA reads TGTGCCAGCCGCAGGAGGGAGGGATATTCACCCCTCCACTTT. Protein: CASRRREGYSPLHF.

The chain links TRBV7-3 to TRBJ2-6; TRBD1 is a possible D gene (6 bases). Deletions cut 4 bases from V and 4 bases from J, with 11 bases between. The CDR3 contains 15 residues. Germline V gene lookup returns CDR1 SGHTA and CDR2 FQGTGA. The CDR3 coding sequence is TGTGCCAGCAGCTCCAACGACAGGGGGGCCAACGTCCTGACTTTC. Translated, it gives CASSSNDRGANVLTF.

This chain joins TRBV3-1 (or the pseudogene TRBV3-2) and TRBJ2-1; 10 bases agree with TRBD1. Germline trimming cut 1 base from V and 6 bases from J; bases unmatched to any gene: 6. The CDR3 spans 16 residues. Germline loops: CDR1 LGHDT, CDR2 YNNKEL (reference sequence). The CDR3 loop reads CASSQAGTGEVNEQFF. The CDR3 coding sequence is TGTGCCAGCAGCCAAGCCGGGACAGGGGAGGTCAATGAGCAGTTCTTC.

V is TRBV7-2 and J is TRBJ1-2; D is uncertain. CDR1 is SGHTA and CDR2 is FQGNSA in the germline V gene. The CDR3 loop spans 14 amino acids. Trimming removed 1 base at V and 2 bases at J, with 8 bases between. CDR3 protein: CASSLESGNYGYTF. The CDR3 region has the DNA TGTGCCAGCAGCTTAGAAAGCGGGAACTATGGCTACACCTTC.

This rearrangement joins TRBV19 to TRBJ2-7, with D possibly matching TRBD2 (5 bases). This CDR3 has 14 residues. CDR1 and CDR2 (germline): LNHDA, SQIVND (reference sequence). Deletions cut 3 bases from V and 3 bases from J, with 12 bases between. CDR3 amino acids: CASSIPGGGYEQYF. DNA of the CDR3: TGTGCCAGTAGTATCCCTGGAGGAGGCTACGAGCAGTACTTC.

The CDR3 nucleotides are TGTGCCATCAGTCCGGACAGAAACCCAAACTATGGCTACACCTTC. This encodes CAISPDRNPNYGYTF. V is TRBV10-3 and J is TRBJ1-2; the D gene is possibly TRBD1 (6 bases). Per the germline V gene, CDR1 is ENHRY and CDR2 is SYGVKD. This CDR3 region has 15 residues. V was shortened by 5 bases and J by 2 bases, with 15 bases between the two germline ends.

The rearrangement uses TRBV10-3 and TRBJ1-5; tentative D call: TRBD1 (5 bases). The V gene lost 6 bases and the J gene lost 1 base, with 13 bases spanning the gap. Germline assignment: CDR1 ENHRY and CDR2 SYGVKD. The CDR3 totals 15 residues. This CDR3 is CAISQGLISNQPQHF. Here the CDR3 DNA reads TGTGCCATCAGCCAGGGACTAATAAGCAATCAGCCCCAGCATTTT.

The chain carries TRBV12-3 or TRBV12-4 and TRBJ1-5; D ambiguous. The CDR3 is made up of 11 amino acids. V was cut by 6 bases and J by 9 bases, with 9 bases left in between. The CDR3 is CASRKTWPQHF. DNA for the CDR3: TGTGCCAGCAGAAAAACTTGGCCCCAGCATTTT.

The chain couples TRBV6-6 to TRBJ2-7, with TRBD2 identical over 10 bases. The ends lost 0 bases at V and 4 bases at J; junction bases unmatched: 6. Germline V lookup: CDR1 MNHNY, CDR2 SVGAGI (reference sequence). The CDR3 extends over 16 amino acids. Here the CDR3 reads CASSYSRLAGAYEQYF. CDR3 in DNA: TGTGCCAGCAGTTACTCCCGACTAGCGGGTGCTTACGAGCAGTACTTC.

This clone was seen a single time. The chain is built from TRBV3-1 (or the pseudogene TRBV3-2) and TRBJ2-7, with 15 positions matching TRBD2. The CDR3 sequence is 17 residues long. Looked up from germline, CDR1 is LGHDT and CDR2 is YNNKEL (reference sequence). Trimming at V came to 4 bases and at J to 3 bases, leaving 7 bases not matched to a gene. The CDR3 protein is CASSRGLAGGAIYEQYF. CDR3 DNA sequence: TGTGCCAGCAGCCGGGGACTAGCGGGAGGAGCAATCTACGAGCAGTACTTC.

The CDR3 nucleotides are TGTGCCAGCAGCAGCATTACAGGGGGCACGGAGACCCAGTACTTC. This gives the protein CASSSITGGTETQYF. The V gene is TRBV6-5, the J gene TRBJ2-5, with 9 bases fitting TRBD1. J was trimmed by 5 bases and V by 6 bases; bases with no gene match: 10. From germline, CDR1 is MNHEY and CDR2 SVGAGI. CDR3 length equals 15 residues.

This sequence joins TRBV5-1 and TRBJ1-6; TRBD1 is a possible D gene (6 bases). The V gene lost 4 bases and the J gene lost 7 bases, with 15 bases spanning the gap. Per germline, CDR1 SGHRS and CDR2 YFSETQ. The CDR3 totals 15 residues. CDR3 nucleotides: TGCGCCAGCAGCCCCGAAGCAGGGGCGAATTCACCCCTCCACTTT. This sequence encodes CASSPEAGANSPLHF.

As to this clone: Other DNA sequences in the same sample also yield this CDR3. V usage is TRBV10-1 and J usage is TRBJ2-5; a weak D match, TRBD2 (6 bases). Germline V gene data show CDR1 as WNHNN and CDR2 as SYGVQD (reference sequence). This CDR3 comprises 14 residues. V was clipped by 0 bases and J by 2 bases, with 7 bases between them. CDR3 coding DNA: TGCGCCAGCAGTGAGTCGGCGGGACAAGAGACCCAGTACTTC. It is translated as CASSESAGQETQYF.

The CDR3 sequence is CASSTVTYNEQFF. The CDR3 DNA reads as TGTGCCAGCAGTACGGTTACCTACAATGAGCAGTTCTTC. V usage is TRBV6-2 or TRBV6-3 and J usage is TRBJ2-1; D gene uncertain. The CDR3 consists of 13 residues. Germline V gives CDR1 MNHEY, CDR2 SVGEGT. Trimming left V 5 bases short and J 2 bases short, with 7 bases between.

V usage is TRBV4-3 and J usage is TRBJ2-1; TRBD2 agrees at 10 bases. The CDR3 has 15 amino acids. Per germline, CDR1 LGHNA and CDR2 YSLEER. V lost 1 base, J lost 6 bases, and 3 bases stayed unmatched. The CDR3 coding sequence is TGCGCCAGCAGCCAAGGGGGACTAGCGAGCAATGAGCAGTTCTTC. It specifies CASSQGGLASNEQFF.

The chain joins TRBV28 to TRBJ1-1, with D possibly matching TRBD1 (5 bases). Trimming removed 1 base from V and 1 base from J, with 13 bases in between. The length of the CDR3 is 16 residues. CDR1 is MDHEN, CDR2 SYDVKM, per germline. CDR3 in amino acids: CASSLYIGGTNTEAFF. DNA of the CDR3: TGTGCCAGCAGTTTATATATCGGGGGGACGAACACTGAAGCTTTCTTT.

The rearrangement uses TRBV5-1 and TRBJ2-3; D is perhaps TRBD2 (6 bases). The V and J ends lost 0 bases and 0 bases respectively, with 14 bases between them. The CDR3 totals 17 residues. Germline lookup yields CDR1 SGHRS and CDR2 YFSETQ. The CDR3 DNA follows: TGCGCCAGCAGCTTGGCCTTTGGGGGGTTTAGCACAGATACGCAGTATTTT. Translating it yields CASSLAFGGFSTDTQYF.

The J gene is TRBJ2-7, the V gene TRBV27, with a possible D match to TRBD2 (5 bases). Germline values: CDR1 MNHEY, CDR2 SMNVEV (reference sequence). V dropped 8 bases and J dropped 11 bases, with 19 bases sitting between them. CDR3 length: 12 residues. The CDR3 DNA is TGTGCCAGCTCCGAGGAAAGAGGGCAAGAGTACTTC. Translated, it gives CASSEERGQEYF.

V and J are TRBV7-3 and TRBJ1-2; D may be TRBD1 (5 bases). Trimming pared 2 bases from V and 2 bases from J, leaving 15 bases between. The CDR3 runs 16 residues. Looked up from germline, CDR1 is SGHTA and CDR2 is FQGTGA. The CDR3 loop reads CASSLHPTATNYGYTF. CDR3 nucleotide sequence: TGTGCCAGCAGCTTACACCCGACAGCGACAAACTATGGCTACACCTTC.

This chain uses TRBV5-4 with TRBJ2-1; 11 bases match TRBD2. V was clipped by 1 base and J by 8 bases; unmatched bases: 8. The germline V gene has CDR1 SGHNT and CDR2 YYREEE (reference sequence). The CDR3 covers 16 residues. CDR3: CASSLFNLAGGHEQFF. The CDR3 DNA is TGTGCCAGCAGCTTGTTTAATCTAGCGGGAGGACATGAGCAGTTCTTC. Full variable domain (missing parts from reference TRBV5-4 and TRBJ2-1): ETGVTQSPTHLIKTRGQQVTLRCSSQSGHNTVSWYQQALGQGPQFIFQYYREEENGRGNFPPRFSGLQFPNYSSELNVNALELDDSALYLCASSLFNLAGGHEQFFGPGTRLTVL.

V usage is TRBV5-5 and J usage is TRBJ2-5; D is ambiguous. Trimming cost V 0 bases and J 1 base, with 10 bases left between them. This CDR3 has 15 amino acids. CDR1 and CDR2 from the germline V gene are SGHKS and YYEKEE (reference sequence). CDR3 residues: CASSLVPQVQETQYF. The CDR3 nucleotides are TGTGCCAGCAGCTTGGTCCCCCAGGTCCAAGAGACCCAGTACTTC.